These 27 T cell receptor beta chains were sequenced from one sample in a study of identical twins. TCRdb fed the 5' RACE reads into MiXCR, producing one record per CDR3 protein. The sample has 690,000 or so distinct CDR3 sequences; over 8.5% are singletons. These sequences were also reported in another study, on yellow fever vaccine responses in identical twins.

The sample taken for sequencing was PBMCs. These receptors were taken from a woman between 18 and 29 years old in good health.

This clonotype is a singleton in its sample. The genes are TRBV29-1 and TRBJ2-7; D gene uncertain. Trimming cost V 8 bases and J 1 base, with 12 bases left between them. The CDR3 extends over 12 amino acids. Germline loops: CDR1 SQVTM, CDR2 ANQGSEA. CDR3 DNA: TGCAGCTCAAAATCCGATTCCTACGAGCAGTACTTC. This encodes CSSKSDSYEQYF.

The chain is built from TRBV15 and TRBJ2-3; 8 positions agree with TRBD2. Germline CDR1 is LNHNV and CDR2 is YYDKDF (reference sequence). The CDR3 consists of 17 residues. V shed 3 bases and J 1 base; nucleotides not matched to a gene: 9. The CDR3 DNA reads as TGTGCCACCAGCAGGTCCGGAGGGCGGGGGGGCACAGATACGCAGTATTTT. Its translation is CATSRSGGRGGTDTQYF.

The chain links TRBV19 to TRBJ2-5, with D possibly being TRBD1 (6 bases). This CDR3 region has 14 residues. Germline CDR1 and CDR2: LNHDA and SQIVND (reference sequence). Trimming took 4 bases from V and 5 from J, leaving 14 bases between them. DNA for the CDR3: TGTGCCAGTAGTACAGGACAGTTGGGCGAGACCCAGTACTTC. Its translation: CASSTGQLGETQYF.

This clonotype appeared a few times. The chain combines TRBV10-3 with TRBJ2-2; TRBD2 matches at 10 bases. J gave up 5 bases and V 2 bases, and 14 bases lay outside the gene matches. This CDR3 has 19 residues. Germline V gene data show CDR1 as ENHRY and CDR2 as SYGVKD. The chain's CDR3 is CAISERLGLAGEKTGELFF. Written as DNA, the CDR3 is TGTGCCATCAGTGAGAGGCTGGGGCTAGCGGGAGAGAAGACCGGGGAGCTGTTTTTT.

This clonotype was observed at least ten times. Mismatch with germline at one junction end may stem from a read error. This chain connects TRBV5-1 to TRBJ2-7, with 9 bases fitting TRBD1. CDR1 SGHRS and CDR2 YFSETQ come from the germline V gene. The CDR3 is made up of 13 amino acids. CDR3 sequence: CASSLGQGTEQYF. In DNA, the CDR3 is TGTGCCAGCAGCTTAGGACAGGGGACCGAGCAGTACTTC.

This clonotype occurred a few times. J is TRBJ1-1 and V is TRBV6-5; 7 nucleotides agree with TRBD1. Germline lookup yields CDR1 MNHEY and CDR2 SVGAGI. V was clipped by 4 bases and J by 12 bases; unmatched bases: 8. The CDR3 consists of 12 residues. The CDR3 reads CASSSSGGFTFF. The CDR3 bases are TGTGCCAGCAGTTCTTCAGGGGGATTTACTTTCTTT.

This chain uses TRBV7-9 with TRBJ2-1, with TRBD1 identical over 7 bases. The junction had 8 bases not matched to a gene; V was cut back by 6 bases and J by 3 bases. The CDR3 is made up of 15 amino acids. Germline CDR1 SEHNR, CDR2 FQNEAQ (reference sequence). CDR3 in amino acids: CASRLNRDSYNEQFF. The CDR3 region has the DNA TGTGCCAGCAGGTTGAACCGGGACAGCTACAATGAGCAGTTCTTC.

The CDR3 loop is CASSFGGKGIQYF. CDR3 in DNA: TGTGCCAGCAGTTTCGGGGGGAAGGGCATTCAGTACTTC. The chain couples TRBV28 to TRBJ2-4, with 7 nucleotides matching TRBD2. Germline V lookup: CDR1 MDHEN, CDR2 SYDVKM. The CDR3 runs 13 residues. V trimming: 3 bases; J trimming: 9 bases; junction bases outside the gene matches: 5.

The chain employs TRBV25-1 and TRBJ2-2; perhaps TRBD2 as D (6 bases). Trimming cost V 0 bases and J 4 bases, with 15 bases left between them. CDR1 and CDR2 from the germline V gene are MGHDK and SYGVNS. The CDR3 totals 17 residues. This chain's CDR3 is CASSEYGSALITGELFF. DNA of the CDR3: TGTGCCAGCAGTGAATACGGGAGTGCATTAATCACCGGGGAGCTGTTTTTT.

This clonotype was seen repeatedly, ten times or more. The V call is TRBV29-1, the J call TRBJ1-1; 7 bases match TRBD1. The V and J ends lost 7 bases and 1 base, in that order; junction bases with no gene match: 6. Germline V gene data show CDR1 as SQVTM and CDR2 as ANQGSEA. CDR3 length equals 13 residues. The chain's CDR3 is CSGSTGENTEAFF. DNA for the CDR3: TGCAGCGGGAGTACAGGGGAGAACACTGAAGCTTTCTTT.

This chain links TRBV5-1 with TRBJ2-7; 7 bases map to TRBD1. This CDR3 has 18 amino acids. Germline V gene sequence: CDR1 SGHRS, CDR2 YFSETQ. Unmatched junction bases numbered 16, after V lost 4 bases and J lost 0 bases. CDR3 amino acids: CASSPYGVETGSSYEQYF. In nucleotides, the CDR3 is TGCGCCAGCAGCCCCTACGGGGTCGAGACAGGGAGCTCCTACGAGCAGTACTTC.

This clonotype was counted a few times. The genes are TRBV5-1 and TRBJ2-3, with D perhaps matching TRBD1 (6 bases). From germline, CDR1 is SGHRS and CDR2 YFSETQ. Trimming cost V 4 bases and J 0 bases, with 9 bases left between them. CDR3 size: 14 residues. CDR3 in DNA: TGCGCCAGCAGCGAGGGGGACAGCACAGATACGCAGTATTTT. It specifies CASSEGDSTDTQYF.

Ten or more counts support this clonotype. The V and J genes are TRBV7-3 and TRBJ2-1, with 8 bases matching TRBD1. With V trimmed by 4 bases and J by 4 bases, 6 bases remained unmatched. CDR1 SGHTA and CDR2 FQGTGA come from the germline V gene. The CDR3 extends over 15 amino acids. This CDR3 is CASSSRTGLYNEQFF. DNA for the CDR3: TGTGCCAGCAGCTCAAGGACAGGGTTATACAATGAGCAGTTCTTC.

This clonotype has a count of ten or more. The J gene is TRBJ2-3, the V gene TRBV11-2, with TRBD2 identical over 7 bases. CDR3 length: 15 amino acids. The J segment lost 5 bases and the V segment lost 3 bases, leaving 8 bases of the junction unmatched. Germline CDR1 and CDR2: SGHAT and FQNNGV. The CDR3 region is CASSLEGGNGDTQYF. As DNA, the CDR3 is TGTGCCAGCAGCTTGGAGGGAGGGAACGGAGATACGCAGTATTTT. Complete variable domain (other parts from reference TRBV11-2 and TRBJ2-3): EAGVAQSPRYKIIEKRQSVAFWCNPISGHATLYWYQQILGQGPKLLIQFQNNGVVDDSQLPKDRFSAERLKGVDSTLKIQPAKLEDSAVYLCASSLEGGNGDTQYFGPGTRLTVL.

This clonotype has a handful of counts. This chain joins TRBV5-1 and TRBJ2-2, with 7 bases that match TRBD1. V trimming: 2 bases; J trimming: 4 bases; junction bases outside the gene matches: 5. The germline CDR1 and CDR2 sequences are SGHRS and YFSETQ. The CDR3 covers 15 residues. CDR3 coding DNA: TGCGCCAGCAGCTTCGACAGGGTCGGCACCGGGGAGCTGTTTTTT. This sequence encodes CASSFDRVGTGELFF.

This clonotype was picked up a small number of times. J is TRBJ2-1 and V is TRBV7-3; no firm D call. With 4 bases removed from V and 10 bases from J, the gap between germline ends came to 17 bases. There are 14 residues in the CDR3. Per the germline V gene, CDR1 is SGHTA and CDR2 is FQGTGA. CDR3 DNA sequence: TGTGCCAGCAGCTCCCACCCCGAAAACACGGAGCAGTTCTTC. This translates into CASSSHPENTEQFF.

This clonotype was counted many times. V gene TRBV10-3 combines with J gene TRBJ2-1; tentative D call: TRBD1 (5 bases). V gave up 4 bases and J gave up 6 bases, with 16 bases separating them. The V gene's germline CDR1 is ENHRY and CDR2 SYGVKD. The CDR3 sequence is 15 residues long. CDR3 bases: TGTGCCATCAGTGTGGGGCAGCAGCCTTTCAATGAGCAGTTCTTC. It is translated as CAISVGQQPFNEQFF.

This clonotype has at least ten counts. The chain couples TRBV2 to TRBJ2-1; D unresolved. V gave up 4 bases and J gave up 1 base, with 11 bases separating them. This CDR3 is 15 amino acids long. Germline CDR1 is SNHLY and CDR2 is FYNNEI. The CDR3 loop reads CASSGPPGSYNEQFF. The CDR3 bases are TGTGCCAGCAGTGGACCCCCTGGGTCCTACAATGAGCAGTTCTTC. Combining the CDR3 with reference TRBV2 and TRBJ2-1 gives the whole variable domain EPEVTQTPSHQVTQMGQEVILRCVPISNHLYFYWYRQILGQKVEFLVSFYNNEISEKSEIFDDQFSVERPDGSNFTLKIRSTKLEDSAMYFCASSGPPGSYNEQFFGPGTRLTVL.

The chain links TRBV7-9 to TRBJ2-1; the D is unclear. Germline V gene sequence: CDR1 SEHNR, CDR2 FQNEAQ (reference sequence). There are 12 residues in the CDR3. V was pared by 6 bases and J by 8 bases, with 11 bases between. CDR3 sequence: CASRHIQDEQFF. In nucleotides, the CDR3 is TGTGCCAGCAGGCACATCCAAGATGAGCAGTTCTTC. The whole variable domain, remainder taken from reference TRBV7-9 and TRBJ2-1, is DTGVSQNPRHKITKRGQNVTFRCDPISEHNRLYWYRQTLGQGPEFLTYFQNEAQLEKSRLLSDRFSAERPKGSFSTLEIQRTEQGDSAMYLCASRHIQDEQFFGPGTRLTVL.

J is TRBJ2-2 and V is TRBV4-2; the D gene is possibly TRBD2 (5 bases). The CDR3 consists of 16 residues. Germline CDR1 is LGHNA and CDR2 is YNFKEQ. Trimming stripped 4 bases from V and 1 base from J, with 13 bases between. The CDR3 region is CASSPEGPGNTGELFF. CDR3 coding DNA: TGTGCCAGCAGCCCCGAGGGCCCGGGGAACACCGGGGAGCTGTTTTTT.

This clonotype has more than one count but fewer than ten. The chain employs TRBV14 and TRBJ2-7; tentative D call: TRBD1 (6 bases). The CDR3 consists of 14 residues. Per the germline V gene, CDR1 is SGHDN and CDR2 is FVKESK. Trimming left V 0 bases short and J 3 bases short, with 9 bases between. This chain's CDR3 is CASSQELGGYEQYF. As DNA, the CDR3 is TGTGCCAGCAGCCAAGAATTAGGGGGCTACGAGCAGTACTTC. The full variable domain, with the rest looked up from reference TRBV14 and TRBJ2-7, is EAGVTQFPSHSVIEKGQTVTLRCDPISGHDNLYWYRRVMGKEIKFLLHFVKESKQDESGMPNNRFLAERTGGTYSTLKVQPAELEDSGVYFCASSQELGGYEQYFGPGTRLTVT.

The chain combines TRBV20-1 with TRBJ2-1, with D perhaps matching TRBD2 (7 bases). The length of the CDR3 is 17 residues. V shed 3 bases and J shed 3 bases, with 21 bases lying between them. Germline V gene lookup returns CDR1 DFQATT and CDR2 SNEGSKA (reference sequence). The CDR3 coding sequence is TGCAGTGCTAGGGTTGGCAGGCGGAGGGGGGGCTACAATGAGCAGTTCTTC. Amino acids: CSARVGRRRGGYNEQFF.

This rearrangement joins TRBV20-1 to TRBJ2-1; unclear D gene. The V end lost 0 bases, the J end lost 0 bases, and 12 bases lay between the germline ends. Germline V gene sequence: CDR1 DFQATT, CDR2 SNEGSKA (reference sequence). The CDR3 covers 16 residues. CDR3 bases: TGCAGTGCTAGAGATCATGCTCCGAGCTCCTACAATGAGCAGTTCTTC. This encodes CSARDHAPSSYNEQFF.

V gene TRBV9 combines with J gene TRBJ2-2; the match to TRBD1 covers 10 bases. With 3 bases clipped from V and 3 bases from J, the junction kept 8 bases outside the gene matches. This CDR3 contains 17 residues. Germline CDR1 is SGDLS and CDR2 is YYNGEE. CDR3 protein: CASSAGQGVFDTGELFF. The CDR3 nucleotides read TGTGCCAGCAGCGCCGGACAGGGGGTATTCGACACCGGGGAGCTGTTTTTT.

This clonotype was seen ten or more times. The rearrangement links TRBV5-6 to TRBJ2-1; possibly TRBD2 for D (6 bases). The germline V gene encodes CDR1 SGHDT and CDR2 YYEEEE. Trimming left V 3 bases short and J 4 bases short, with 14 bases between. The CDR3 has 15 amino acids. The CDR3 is CASSYMGAGYNEQFF. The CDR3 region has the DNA TGTGCCAGCAGCTACATGGGCGCGGGGTACAATGAGCAGTTCTTC.

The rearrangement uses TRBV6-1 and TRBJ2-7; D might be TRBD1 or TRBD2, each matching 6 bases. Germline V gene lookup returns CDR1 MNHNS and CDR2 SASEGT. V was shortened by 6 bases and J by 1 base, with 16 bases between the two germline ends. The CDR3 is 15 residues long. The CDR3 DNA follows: TGTGCCAGCAGCCCGGGGGCAGGGGTTTCCTACGAGCAGTACTTC. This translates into CASSPGAGVSYEQYF.

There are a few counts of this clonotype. The CDR3 sequence is CSARGDREMAGETQYF. In nucleotides, the CDR3 is TGCAGTGCTAGGGGGGACAGAGAGATGGCAGGGGAGACCCAGTACTTC. The V call is TRBV20-1, the J call TRBJ2-5; 7 nucleotides match TRBD1. The trim removed 3 bases at V and 5 bases at J, leaving 15 bases unmatched. Germline loops: CDR1 DFQATT, CDR2 SNEGSKA (reference sequence). This CDR3 has 16 amino acids.